This TCR beta chain appears in the sequencing data of a study of blood T cell repertoires in COVID-19. The V gene end was trimmed by 5 bases and the J gene end by 10 bases; junction bases not matched to a gene: 14. Per the germline V gene, CDR1 is MNHEY and CDR2 is SMNVEV (reference sequence). This CDR3 is built from 15 residues. Assay used: immunoSEQ multiplex PCR; TCRdb lists only in-frame clones, some missing. Among 63,000 or so clones, around 82% were seen once, and the ten largest hold approximately 16%. This chain connects TRBV27 to TRBJ1-1; 9 bases align to TRBD1. The sample comprised peripheral blood. The sequence was obtained from an elderly man with active COVID-19. The CDR3 reads CASSHRGRLVNVAFF. The CDR3 DNA sequence: TGTGCCAGCAGTCACAGGGGGCGTTTGGTTAACGTAGCTTTCTTT.